The clone carrying this T cell receptor beta chain was observed a few times. Its antigen is currently unknown. V lost 6 bases and J lost 0, with 11 bases in between. The CDR3 loop spans 14 amino acids. Germline V gene data show CDR1 as LGHDT and CDR2 as YNNKEL (reference sequence). This entry belongs to a study of T cells after yellow fever vaccination. Study-level results: The booster saw the reappearance of most primary-vaccination clones (96% CD4, 80% to 90% CD8). Repertoires obtained by FACS sorting could include abundant clonotypes that entered as contaminants from the bulk population.

Synthesis of TCR cDNA relied on 5'RACE template switching, which attached a universal primer site and UMIs. TCRdb re-derived calls from the 5' RACE reads in MiXCR, one entry per CDR3 protein. The table has some 340,000 distinct CDR3 sequences, over 4% seen once; the top ten hold around 23%. Sequencing used PBMCs, obtained 5 days after the yellow fever booster vaccination. This TCR came from a man aged 18 to 29 who received the YFV17D yellow fever vaccine. This sequence joins TRBV3-1 and TRBJ1-1; no firm D call. CDR3 loop: CASRLLEVNTEAFF. The CDR3 coding sequence is TGTGCCAGCAGGCTCTTAGAGGTGAACACTGAAGCTTTCTTT.